This T cell receptor beta chain is from a study of Ad26.COV2.S vaccination and SARS-CoV-2 variants. About the study: The study gave Ad26.COV2.S intramuscularly, once or twice 56 days apart. Whole-study findings and limits: Researchers reported similar non-spike TCR breadth in vaccine and placebo recipients. Vaccinees displayed broader spike-specific TCR repertoires than placebo recipients.

On this clone: Its matching antigen is unknown.

Treatment: 15 to 20 received Ad26.COV2.S at low or high dose, single or two shots; roughly 5 received placebo; per-sample allocation not given. The samples were gathered on day 63 after the first injection of vaccine or placebo. Expressing Wuhan-strain SARS-CoV-2 spike, an Ad26 vector served as the vaccine. The CDR3 runs 14 residues. From germline, CDR1 is MNHEY and CDR2 SVGAGI. Deletions cut 5 bases from V and 10 bases from J, with 20 bases between. Profiled with immunoSEQ multiplex PCR; TCRdb holds only in-frame clones, not every one. The sample contains approximately 240,000 clones, roughly 90% of which appear only once.

The material was peripheral blood, obtained in a trial of Ad26.COV2.S vaccine versus placebo. The rearrangement uses TRBV6-5 and TRBJ2-5; D not resolved. The TCR originated in a person between 18 and 59 years old who received the Ad26.COV2.S COVID-19 vaccine or a placebo. The CDR3 loop is CASSPPSGPIIQYF. The CDR3 region has the DNA TGTGCCAGCAGTCCTCCCTCGGGCCCGATTATCCAGTACTTC.